This T cell receptor beta chain was profiled in a study of cytomegalovirus exposure and HLA in healthy donors. Study-wide results and limits: The authors later found TCR association rates varying by HLA locus, with DRB1 most and HLA-C fewest. The majority of CMV-associated TCR beta chains were reported as apparently HLA-restricted in a later analysis. Earlier analysis yielded a pattern in which most TCR beta V segments were productive about 90% or about 30% of the time.

CDR1 is LNHDA and CDR2 is SQIVND in the germline V gene (reference sequence). The length of the CDR3 is 13 residues. Between the trimmed V and J ends, which lost 6 bases and 5 bases, there was a span of 10 bases. All the people who gave samples were healthy bone marrow donors. With respect to this clone: The antigen is unknown.

The study ran its PCR with 60 Vbeta and 13 Jbeta primers. TCRdb's table, derived via immunoSEQ multiplex PCR, lists solely in-frame clones and lacks some. This table has 45,000 to 70,000 clones, approximately 84% appearing once. The specimen was PBMCs. The chain couples TRBV19 to TRBJ1-4; tentatively, D is TRBD1 (5 bases). The receptor comes from a man aged 50 to 60 in good health and CMV-seronegative. The CDR3 DNA is TGTGCCAGTAGGGGCAGGGCGAATGAAAAACTGTTTTTT. This gives the protein CASRGRANEKLFF.